This T cell receptor (beta chain) emerged from a study of blood T cell repertoires in COVID-19. About the study: Acute-phase and convalescent COVID-19 samples originated in the United States, Italy and Spain.

This CDR3 has 15 residues. V lost 2 bases to trimming and J lost 6 bases, with 17 bases between them. Germline CDR1 and CDR2: SNHLY and FYNNEI. The data were produced by immunoSEQ multiplex PCR, yet TCRdb's version contains in-frame clones alone and is incomplete. This table has 60,000 to 90,000 clones, approximately 79% appearing once. This chain connects TRBV2 to TRBJ2-7; D is perhaps TRBD2 (6 bases). The specimen was peripheral blood. The origin of this receptor is a human donor with acute or convalescent COVID-19. The donor label of this sample is uncertain. CDR3 DNA sequence: TGTGCCAGCAGTGAACCCTGGGGCAGAGCGGGCGAGCAGTACTTC. Residues: CASSEPWGRAGEQYF.